These 19 T cell receptor beta chains were sequenced from one sample in a study of technical replicates of blood from a handful of donors. Libraries were prepared by immunoSEQ multiplex PCR; TCRdb keeps only in-frame clonotypes and omits some of them. The table has just over 60,000 clones, around 87% seen once. Sequencing was carried out using PBMCs. The receptors derive from a human donor in good health. Some clones in this sample may be carry-over from other donors' samples.

The chain employs TRBV5-1 and TRBJ2-1, with 8 bases that match TRBD2. With 4 bases clipped from V and 0 bases from J, the junction kept 9 bases outside the gene matches. Germline CDR1 is SGHRS and CDR2 is YFSETQ. The CDR3 consists of 17 residues. This CDR3 reads CASSHTLLADSYNEQFF. In nucleotides, the CDR3 is TGCGCCAGCAGCCACACTTTACTAGCGGACTCCTACAATGAGCAGTTCTTC.

The chain employs TRBV5-4 and TRBJ2-5, with D maybe TRBD2 (6 bases). CDR3 length: 16 amino acids. V lost 1 base, J lost 6 bases, and 19 bases lay in between. The germline gives CDR1 SGHNT, CDR2 YYREEE (reference sequence). The CDR3 is CASSLNAGSNIKTQYF. The CDR3 DNA reads TGTGCCAGCAGCTTGAACGCGGGATCCAATATCAAGACCCAGTACTTC.

In nucleotides, the CDR3 is TGTGCCACCAGCAGCCAACAGGAGTCTAACTATGGCTACACCTTC. Translated: CATSSQQESNYGYTF. This chain links TRBV15 with TRBJ1-2; weak D call: TRBD1 (5 bases). The CDR3 is made up of 15 amino acids. The V end lost 3 bases, the J end lost 0 bases, and 11 bases lay between the germline ends. CDR1 and CDR2 from the germline V gene are LNHNV and YYDKDF (reference sequence).

The chain combines TRBV30 with TRBJ1-4, with 9 bases that match TRBD1. The length of the CDR3 is 14 residues. Looked up from germline, CDR1 is GTSNPN and CDR2 is SVGIG (reference sequence). J gave up 8 bases and V 3 bases, and 7 bases lay outside the gene matches. The CDR3 nucleotides are TGTGCCTGGAGGACCACAGGGGGCCGGGAAAAACTGTTTTTT. This codes for CAWRTTGGREKLFF. The whole variable domain, filled in from reference TRBV30 and TRBJ1-4, reads SQTIHQWPATLVQPVGSPLSLECTVEGTSNPNLYWYRQAAGRGLQLLFYSVGIGQISSEVPQNLSASRPQDRQFILSSKKLLLSDSGFYLCAWRTTGGREKLFFGSGTQLSVL.

The chain carries TRBV6-1 and TRBJ2-7, with D maybe TRBD2 (6 bases). Trimming pared 6 bases from V and 6 bases from J, leaving 9 bases between. The CDR3 is 11 residues long. Germline V gene data show CDR1 as MNHNS and CDR2 as SASEGT. Here the CDR3 reads CASRGGGEQYF. DNA of the CDR3: TGTGCCAGCAGGGGGGGTGGCGAGCAGTACTTC.

V usage is TRBV5-1 and J usage is TRBJ1-6, with D perhaps TRBD1 (5 bases). Germline values: CDR1 SGHRS, CDR2 YFSETQ. V was trimmed by 3 bases and J by 6 bases, leaving 10 bases between them. CDR3 size: 14 residues. The CDR3: CASSSGLTNSPLHF. CDR3 coding DNA: TGCGCCAGCAGCTCGGGACTGACTAATTCACCCCTCCACTTT.

The chain couples TRBV19 to TRBJ2-1, with 7 bases that match TRBD1. V lost 4 bases to trimming and J lost 8 bases; unmatched junction nucleotides: 14. This CDR3 region has 16 residues. Germline V gene sequence: CDR1 LNHDA, CDR2 SQIVND (reference sequence). CDR3 loop: CASSRRSTGRLDEQFF. DNA for the CDR3: TGTGCCAGTAGTAGACGATCGACAGGGCGGTTGGATGAGCAGTTCTTC.

This chain joins TRBV7-2 and TRBJ2-7; possibly TRBD1 for D (6 bases). The CDR3 consists of 12 residues. V was trimmed by 4 bases and J by 3 bases, leaving 7 bases between them. Germline CDR1 and CDR2: SGHTA and FQGNSA. The CDR3 protein is CASSSQGYEQYF. DNA of the CDR3: TGTGCCAGCAGCTCACAGGGCTACGAGCAGTACTTC.

The chain uses TRBV4-1 and TRBJ1-6; tentative D call: TRBD1 (5 bases). Trimming removed 5 bases at V and 6 bases at J, with 11 bases between. The CDR3 spans 14 residues. Germline V CDR1 and CDR2: MGHRA, YSYEKL. The CDR3 DNA follows: TGCGCCAGCAGCATGGCAGGGATTAATTCACCCCTCCACTTT. It specifies CASSMAGINSPLHF.

This clone turned up a few times. The V and J genes are TRBV4-2 and TRBJ2-3, with TRBD2 identical over 14 bases. V shed 0 bases and J 5 bases; nucleotides not matched to a gene: 10. This CDR3 region has 19 residues. CDR1 and CDR2 from the germline V gene are LGHNA and YNFKEQ. In DNA form, the CDR3 reads TGTGCCAGCAGCCAAGATCCAAGGACTAGCGGGGGGAAGGGAGATACGCAGTATTTT. Protein sequence: CASSQDPRTSGGKGDTQYF.

This clone was detected only once. The chain links TRBV30 to TRBJ2-7, with 8 bases that match TRBD1. The germline V gene has CDR1 GTSNPN and CDR2 SVGIG (reference sequence). CDR3 length: 14 residues. V lost 0 bases and J lost 6; bases outside the gene matches: 7. This chain's CDR3 is CAWSVDRGSGEQYF. In nucleotides, the CDR3 is TGTGCCTGGAGTGTAGACAGGGGCTCGGGCGAGCAGTACTTC.

V and J are TRBV4-1 and TRBJ2-7, with TRBD2 matching 13 bases. The CDR3 contains 15 residues. The ends lost 3 bases at V and 3 bases at J; junction bases unmatched: 2. Germline CDR1 and CDR2: MGHRA and YSYEKL. The CDR3: CASSQGLAGNYEQYF. Written as DNA, the CDR3 is TGCGCCAGCAGCCAGGGACTAGCGGGAAACTACGAGCAGTACTTC.

The rearrangement joins TRBV6-6 to TRBJ2-1; D not certain. The germline V gene has CDR1 MNHNY and CDR2 SVGAGI (reference sequence). V was clipped by 4 bases and J by 4 bases, with 5 bases between them. The CDR3 loop spans 12 amino acids. The CDR3 bases are TGTGCCAGCAGTTGGCCTTACAATGAGCAGTTCTTC. It is translated as CASSWPYNEQFF.

The J gene is TRBJ2-3, the V gene TRBV18; D may be TRBD2 (6 bases). The CDR3 length is 15 residues. The germline V and J ends were trimmed by 5 bases and 2 bases, with 14 bases remaining between them. Germline lookup yields CDR1 KGHSH and CDR2 LQKENI. As DNA, the CDR3 is TGTGCCAGCTCAGCACTAGCCGAATACACAGATACGCAGTATTTT. Translating it yields CASSALAEYTDTQYF.

J is TRBJ1-6 and V is TRBV5-4; 7 bases are shared with TRBD1. CDR1 and CDR2 from the germline V gene are SGHNT and YYREEE (reference sequence). This CDR3 is built from 14 residues. J gave up 7 bases and V 0 bases, and 1 base lay outside the gene matches. In DNA form, the CDR3 reads TGTGCCAGCAGCTTGGACAGGGGAAATTCACCCCTCCACTTT. It codes for CASSLDRGNSPLHF.

The V gene is TRBV4-3, the J gene TRBJ1-6; a weak D match, TRBD1 (5 bases). V was clipped by 1 base and J by 11 bases, with 12 bases between them. Germline V lookup: CDR1 LGHNA, CDR2 YSLEER. The CDR3 consists of 14 residues. The CDR3 sequence is CASSQVQVRAPLHF. The CDR3 coding sequence is TGCGCCAGCAGCCAAGTGCAGGTCAGGGCACCCCTCCACTTT.

V and J are TRBV7-2 and TRBJ1-2, with 7 bases identical to TRBD1. This CDR3 is 14 amino acids long. V lost 5 bases and J lost 3; bases outside the gene matches: 6. Per the germline V gene, CDR1 is SGHTA and CDR2 is FQGNSA. CDR3 loop: CASSKGGTDYGYTF. In DNA form, the CDR3 reads TGTGCCAGCAGCAAAGGCGGGACAGACTATGGCTACACCTTC.

This clone showed up just once. V gene TRBV30 combines with J gene TRBJ1-2; D possibly corresponds to TRBD1 (6 bases). Germline lookup yields CDR1 GTSNPN and CDR2 SVGIG (reference sequence). V lost 1 base to trimming and J lost 4 bases, with 13 bases between them. The CDR3 runs 14 residues. CDR3 region: CAWSGGPDIYGYTF. The CDR3 DNA is TGTGCCTGGAGTGGGGGGCCCGACATCTATGGCTACACCTTC.

The chain carries TRBV23-1 and TRBJ2-2; perhaps TRBD1 as D (5 bases). TRBV23-1 is given ORF status, its function remaining uncertain. CDR3 length: 12 residues. The germline V and J ends were trimmed by 8 bases and 7 bases, with 11 bases remaining between them. The CDR3 is CASGRRGGELFF. The CDR3 DNA reads as TGCGCCAGCGGCCGAAGGGGCGGGGAGCTGTTTTTT.